This T cell receptor (beta chain) comes out of a study of cytomegalovirus exposure and HLA in healthy donors. Study conclusions and caveats: The study listed 150 to 200 cytomegalovirus-associated TCR beta chains.

V was pared by 4 bases and J by 2 bases, with 3 bases of the junction left unmatched. This CDR3 has 16 residues. The V gene's germline CDR1 is MNHEY and CDR2 SMNVEV (reference sequence). As for this clone: Its antigen remains unknown.

The PCR ran on 60 Vbeta and 13 Jbeta primers. Profiling relied on immunoSEQ multiplex PCR, and the TCRdb table lists in-frame clones only, not all of them. The sample holds approximately 120,000 clones, about 81% seen once. The TCR was taken from a woman aged 30 to 39 in good health and CMV-seronegative. The specimen sequenced was PBMCs. The chain is built from TRBV27 and TRBJ1-6; 9 bases map to TRBD1. The CDR3 loop is CASSSGTGTYNSPLHF. The CDR3 DNA follows: TGTGCCAGCAGTTCCGGGACAGGGACCTATAATTCACCCCTCCACTTT.